A single sample gave rise to the 26 T cell receptor beta chains below, sequenced in a study of response to subunit inactivated influenza vaccine. TCRdb independently ran MiXCR on the RT-PCR reads; one entry per CDR3 protein. The sample has approximately 200,000 distinct CDR3 sequences, under 15% seen once. The sample here was CD8+ T cells sorted from PBMCs, taken 5 days after vaccination. These receptors all come from a man over 45 who received an inactivated influenza vaccine.

The chain employs TRBV3-1 and TRBJ2-2, with 8 bases that match TRBD2. The CDR3 runs to 13 residues. V was pared by 8 bases and J by 6 bases, with 5 bases of the junction left unmatched. The germline CDR1 and CDR2 sequences are LGHDT and YNNKEL (reference sequence). The CDR3 is CASGAGGAGELFF. For the CDR3, the DNA is TGTGCCAGCGGGGCGGGGGGAGCCGGGGAGCTGTTTTTT.

The chain uses TRBV27 and TRBJ1-1; D unclear. This CDR3 comprises 13 residues. Germline CDR1 is MNHEY and CDR2 is SMNVEV (reference sequence). V was cut by 5 bases and J by 3 bases, with 10 bases left in between. Here the CDR3 reads CASSIGPDTEAFF. CDR3 DNA sequence: TGTGCCAGCAGTATAGGACCGGACACTGAAGCTTTCTTT.

The chain links TRBV11-2 to TRBJ2-5; 9 nucleotides match TRBD2. The ends lost 1 base at V and 1 base at J; junction bases unmatched: 19. Germline CDR1 and CDR2: SGHAT and FQNNGV. This CDR3 has 21 residues. The CDR3 reads CASSLGSLAGGAGGFQETQYF. In DNA form, the CDR3 reads TGTGCCAGCAGCTTAGGATCCCTGGCGGGGGGGGCCGGGGGGTTCCAAGAGACCCAGTACTTC.

The sample holds many counts of this clonotype. The chain has TRBV29-1 and TRBJ2-1; 7 bases fit TRBD2. The junction had 6 bases not matched to a gene; V was cut back by 1 base and J by 3 bases. The CDR3 is 15 residues long. Germline V lookup: CDR1 SQVTM, CDR2 ANQGSEA. CDR3 residues: CSVEGRLANYNEQFF. In nucleotides, the CDR3 is TGCAGCGTTGAAGGAAGACTAGCCAACTACAATGAGCAGTTCTTC.

This clonotype was detected many times. The chain has TRBV5-1 and TRBJ1-1; 7 nucleotides line up with TRBD1. Germline V gene sequence: CDR1 SGHRS, CDR2 YFSETQ. The CDR3 is 14 amino acids. J gave up 7 bases and V 4 bases, and 10 bases lay outside the gene matches. The DNA of the CDR3 is TGCGCCAGCAGCACAGGGGTTGGGATAGATGAAGCTTTCTTT. It yields the protein CASSTGVGIDEAFF. The full variable domain, rest sourced from reference TRBV5-1 and TRBJ1-1, is KAGVTQTPRYLIKTRGQQVTLSCSPISGHRSVSWYQQTPGQGLQFLFEYFSETQRNKGNFPGRFSGRQFSNSRSEMNVSTLELGDSALYLCASSTGVGIDEAFFGQGTRLTVV.

The chain is built from TRBV30 and TRBJ2-2, with 11 bases identical to TRBD2. Germline loops: CDR1 GTSNPN, CDR2 SVGIG (reference sequence). J gave up 7 bases and V 0 bases, and 10 bases lay outside the gene matches. The CDR3 is 17 residues long. The CDR3 is CAWSVGPVAGGLGELFF. In nucleotides, the CDR3 is TGTGCCTGGAGTGTCGGACCTGTAGCGGGGGGGCTCGGGGAGCTGTTTTTT.

This clonotype was observed a few times. This sequence joins TRBV27 and TRBJ2-7; 7 bases fit TRBD2. The CDR3 consists of 14 residues. J lost 3 bases, V lost 4 bases, and 6 bases had no gene match. Germline loops: CDR1 MNHEY, CDR2 SMNVEV (reference sequence). The CDR3 loop is CASSYASGGYEQYF. In DNA, the CDR3 is TGTGCCAGCAGTTATGCTTCGGGGGGCTACGAGCAGTACTTC.

This clonotype appeared many times. J is TRBJ2-2 and V is TRBV29-1; D unresolved. V lost 7 bases and J lost 7, with 10 bases in between. This CDR3 is built from 11 residues. Germline V gene lookup returns CDR1 SQVTM and CDR2 ANQGSEA. CDR3 DNA sequence: TGCAGCGGCGCTGAGGACGGGGAGCTGTTTTTT. Its translation is CSGAEDGELFF.

The chain recombines TRBV5-1 with TRBJ1-1, with D unclear. Germline loops: CDR1 SGHRS, CDR2 YFSETQ. V gave up 1 base and J gave up 1 base, with 8 bases separating them. The CDR3 runs to 14 residues. DNA of the CDR3: TGCGCCAGCAGCTTGTGGGCGGCGAACACTGAAGCTTTCTTT. It is translated as CASSLWAANTEAFF.

This rearrangement joins TRBV28 to TRBJ2-1; D remains ambiguous. CDR1 MDHEN and CDR2 SYDVKM come from the germline V gene. This CDR3 has 14 amino acids. The V and J ends lost 5 bases and 4 bases respectively, with 12 bases between them. As DNA, the CDR3 is TGTGCCAGCAGTGTAGTGCTTTTGTACAATGAGCAGTTCTTC. Its protein is CASSVVLLYNEQFF.

This clonotype was seen many times. The chain recombines TRBV4-1 with TRBJ2-7; 7 nucleotides match TRBD1. V shed 1 base and J 3 bases; nucleotides not matched to a gene: 6. Germline lookup yields CDR1 MGHRA and CDR2 YSYEKL. The CDR3 is made up of 15 amino acids. CDR3 sequence (DNA): TGCGCCAGCAGCCAAGGGACAGGAGAAATCTACGAGCAGTACTTC. Translated, it gives CASSQGTGEIYEQYF.

In this sample, this clonotype turned up many times. This chain links TRBV7-9 with TRBJ1-2; the D is unclear. V lost 6 bases to trimming and J lost 3 bases, with 8 bases between them. CDR1 and CDR2 from the germline V gene are SEHNR and FQNEAQ (reference sequence). This CDR3 is built from 12 residues. This chain's CDR3 is CASSPGDYGYTF. In nucleotides, the CDR3 is TGTGCCAGCAGTCCCGGAGACTATGGCTACACCTTC.

This clonotype was seen a few times. V and J are TRBV28 and TRBJ1-5; 8 bases agree with TRBD1. Germline CDR1 reads MDHEN; CDR2 reads SYDVKM. V was clipped by 3 bases and J by 0 bases; unmatched bases: 13. The CDR3 runs to 19 residues. The CDR3 region is CASSFDPTTGDVSNQPQHF. CDR3 in DNA: TGTGCCAGCAGTTTTGACCCAACGACAGGGGATGTTAGCAATCAGCCCCAGCATTTT.

This clonotype was seen repeatedly, ten times or more. The rearrangement uses TRBV7-9 and TRBJ2-2; D is unresolved. The germline CDR1 and CDR2 sequences are SEHNR and FQNEAQ (reference sequence). V gave up 7 bases and J gave up 6 bases, with 9 bases separating them. The CDR3 contains 12 residues. This chain's CDR3 is CASTWASGELFF. The CDR3 DNA is TGTGCCAGCACCTGGGCTTCCGGGGAGCTGTTTTTT.

The chain joins TRBV20-1 to TRBJ1-6, with D uncertain. With 0 bases removed from V and 9 bases from J, the gap between germline ends came to 18 bases. Germline assignment: CDR1 DFQATT and CDR2 SNEGSKA (reference sequence). The CDR3 consists of 16 residues. The CDR3 sequence is CSARDPRERSFSPLHF. For the CDR3, the DNA is TGCAGTGCTAGAGACCCCCGGGAGAGAAGCTTTTCACCCCTCCACTTT.

Here the CDR3 reads CASSYDWTSGELFF. The CDR3 DNA is TGTGCCAGCAGCTACGATTGGACGTCCGGGGAGCTGTTTTTT. The chain recombines TRBV7-3 with TRBJ2-2; no clear D. Germline values: CDR1 SGHTA, CDR2 FQGTGA. V lost 4 bases and J 6 bases, leaving 12 bases between the germline ends. The CDR3 is made up of 14 amino acids.

This clonotype came up a few times. The V call is TRBV28, the J call TRBJ2-7; D is uncertain. The CDR3 covers 17 residues. The V gene's germline CDR1 is MDHEN and CDR2 SYDVKM. V was clipped by 3 bases and J by 6 bases, with 24 bases between them. CDR3 DNA: TGTGCCAGCAGTTTCTATGGCGGAGAATCCCCCCCGCGCGAGCAGTACTTC. The encoded protein is CASSFYGGESPPREQYF.

This clonotype was detected only a few times. V is TRBV27 and J is TRBJ2-3, with TRBD2 matching 9 bases. The CDR3 contains 16 residues. The V gene end was trimmed by 7 bases and the J gene end by 4 bases; junction bases not matched to a gene: 12. Germline V gene lookup returns CDR1 MNHEY and CDR2 SMNVEV (reference sequence). The CDR3 is CASTTLRREGPDTQYF. The CDR3 DNA reads TGTGCCAGCACAACATTAAGGCGGGAGGGCCCAGATACGCAGTATTTT.

The rearrangement uses TRBV5-1 and TRBJ2-7; D might be TRBD1 (6 bases). The CDR3 covers 15 residues. Germline CDR1 reads SGHRS; CDR2 reads YFSETQ. Trimming took off 0 bases at V and 0 bases at J, with 10 bases between the two ends. The DNA for the CDR3 is TGCGCCAGCAGCTTGGTGGGACACTTCTCCTACGAGCAGTACTTC. Its translation is CASSLVGHFSYEQYF.

At least ten counts were recorded for this clonotype. The J gene is TRBJ2-7, the V gene TRBV14; D remains unclear. The germline CDR1 and CDR2 sequences are SGHDN and FVKESK. This CDR3 has 14 residues. Between the trimmed V and J ends, which lost 0 bases and 3 bases, there was a span of 9 bases. Here the CDR3 DNA reads TGTGCCAGCAGCCAAGAGTTTCGCGGCTACGAGCAGTACTTC. Translating it yields CASSQEFRGYEQYF.

The chain joins TRBV30 to TRBJ2-3; a possible D gene is TRBD1 (6 bases). V was pared by 4 bases and J by 2 bases, with 13 bases between. Germline V CDR1 and CDR2: GTSNPN, SVGIG (reference sequence). CDR3 length equals 14 residues. The CDR3 protein is CAWNQGTTTDTQYF. CDR3 DNA: TGTGCCTGGAACCAGGGGACCACCACAGATACGCAGTATTTT.

This clonotype was counted at least ten times. The chain couples TRBV6-2 or TRBV6-3 to TRBJ2-2; no clear D. The CDR3 has 12 residues. V was pared by 0 bases and J by 7 bases, with 3 bases between. Germline V gene sequence: CDR1 MNHEY, CDR2 SVGEGT. DNA for the CDR3: TGTGCCAGCAGTTACTCGGGCGGGGAGCTGTTTTTT. Translated, it gives CASSYSGGELFF.

This clonotype was found a few times. The chain joins TRBV7-9 to TRBJ2-1, with 7 positions matching TRBD2. J was trimmed by 1 base and V by 8 bases; bases with no gene match: 8. Germline V lookup: CDR1 SEHNR, CDR2 FQNEAQ (reference sequence). The CDR3 is 15 residues long. CDR3 sequence (DNA): TGTGCCAGCGGATACGGACTAGAATCCTACAATGAGCAGTTCTTC. Translation gives CASGYGLESYNEQFF.

The V call is TRBV7-6, the J call TRBJ2-7, with a possible D match to TRBD2 (5 bases). V lost 1 base, J lost 0 bases, and 7 bases lay in between. Looked up from germline, CDR1 is SGHVS and CDR2 is FNYEAQ. This CDR3 is built from 14 residues. This chain's CDR3 is CASSLEGSSYEQYF. CDR3 bases: TGTGCCAGCAGCTTAGAAGGGAGCTCCTACGAGCAGTACTTC. The whole variable domain, filled in from reference TRBV7-6 and TRBJ2-7, reads GAGVSQSPRYKVTKRGQDVALRCDPISGHVSLYWYRQALGQGPEFLTYFNYEAQQDKSGLPNDRFSAERPEGSISTLTIQRTEQRDSAMYRCASSLEGSSYEQYFGPGTRLTVT.

In this sample, this clonotype turned up a few times. The rearrangement links TRBV28 to TRBJ1-1, with 7 bases lining up with TRBD1. Per germline, CDR1 MDHEN and CDR2 SYDVKM. V shed 7 bases, J shed 8 bases, and the junction held 7 bases outside the gene matches. The CDR3 runs 12 residues. The CDR3 region has the DNA TGTGCCAGCACCTACAGGGGCCAAGAAGCTTTCTTT. Translating it yields CASTYRGQEAFF. Looking up the rest from reference TRBV28 and TRBJ1-1 gives the full variable domain: DVKVTQSSRYLVKRTGEKVFLECVQDMDHENMFWYRQDPGLGLRLIYFSYDVKMKEKGDIPEGYSVSREKKERFSLILESASTNQTSMYLCASTYRGQEAFFGQGTRLTVV.

This clonotype showed up just a few times. V usage is TRBV24-1 and J usage is TRBJ1-5, with 10 bases identical to TRBD1. From germline, CDR1 is KGHDR and CDR2 SFDVKD. After removal of 7 bases from V and 6 bases from J, the junction contained 5 bases not matched to a gene. The CDR3 has 14 residues. CDR3 residues: CATSGQGDSQPQHF. CDR3 coding DNA: TGTGCCACCAGCGGACAGGGGGATAGTCAGCCCCAGCATTTT.